A selection of T cell receptor beta chains follows, all from one sample in a study of blood T cell repertoires in COVID-19. The assay was immunoSEQ multiplex PCR, and TCRdb's table has in-frame clones only and misses some. The table shows 250,000 or so clones, with over 70% occurring only once. What was sequenced was peripheral blood. These receptor sequences come from a middle-aged woman who had recovered from COVID-19. Both conserved end residues are part of each CDR3. D genes are given only for firm matches. Only some rows state a clone size, as once, few, many or a class for expanded clones.

V gene	clone size	J gene	D gene	CDR3 protein	CDR3 DNA
TRBV7-3	-	TRBJ1-1	-	CASSPTPDSEAFF	TGTGCCAGCAGCCCCACCCCGGACAGTGAAGCTTTCTTT
TRBV19	-	TRBJ1-2	-	CASSTGRVFYGYTF	TGTGCCAGTAGTACGGGCAGGGTCTTCTATGGCTACACCTTC
TRBV5-5	-	TRBJ1-1	-	CASSLRGAEAFF	TGTGCCAGCAGCTTGCGGGGGGCGGAAGCTTTCTTT
TRBV9	-	TRBJ2-2	-	CASSALEGRTGELFF	TGTGCCAGCAGCGCCCTAGAGGGTCGGACCGGGGAGCTGTTTTTT
TRBV9	-	TRBJ2-6	-	CASSEEGGANVLTF	TGTGCCAGCAGCGAGGAGGGTGGGGCCAACGTCCTGACTTTC
TRBV9	-	TRBJ2-7	-	CASSVVDSSYEQYF	TGTGCCAGCAGCGTAGTGGACAGTTCCTACGAGCAGTACTTC
TRBV9	-	TRBJ2-7	TRBD1	CASSESAGGSYEQYF	TGTGCCAGCAGCGAGTCCGCAGGGGGCTCCTACGAGCAGTACTTC
TRBV12-3/TRBV12-4	-	TRBJ1-1	TRBD1	CASSLGQPAFF	TGTGCCAGCAGTCTGGGACAGCCTGCTTTCTTT
TRBV11-1	-	TRBJ2-5	-	CASSSWGVRETQYF	TGTGCCAGCAGCTCCTGGGGAGTTCGAGAGACCCAGTACTTC
TRBV6-5	once	TRBJ1-5	-	CASSYSRPGWNQPQHF	TGTGCCAGCAGTTACTCGCGCCCGGGGTGGAATCAGCCCCAGCATTTT
TRBV19	-	TRBJ2-3	TRBD2	CASSSRPWRGGRTDTQYF	TGTGCCAGTAGTAGCCGCCCGTGGCGGGGGGGGCGCACAGATACGCAGTATTTT
TRBV7-3	-	TRBJ2-2	-	CASSLNTGELFF	TGTGCCAGCAGTCTTAACACCGGGGAGCTGTTTTTT
TRBV12-5	-	TRBJ1-5	-	CASGTEAFNQPQHF	TGTGCTAGTGGGACGGAGGCGTTCAATCAGCCCCAGCATTTT
TRBV11-3	few	TRBJ2-2	TRBD1	CASSSGQGMNTGELFF	TGTGCCAGCAGCTCAGGACAGGGAATGAACACCGGGGAGCTGTTTTTT
TRBV18	-	TRBJ1-1	-	CASSSYGGTRNTEAFF	TGTGCCAGCTCATCATATGGGGGGACGCGGAACACTGAAGCTTTCTTT
TRBV6-6	-	TRBJ2-1	TRBD2	CATGGLASYNEQFF	TGTGCCACGGGGGGACTAGCCTCCTACAATGAGCAGTTCTTC
TRBV28	-	TRBJ1-2	TRBD1	CASNWGGPGGPYGYTF	TGTGCCAGCAACTGGGGGGGGCCAGGGGGCCCCTATGGCTACACCTTC
TRBV4-3	-	TRBJ1-2	-	CASSQGTRDLSGYTF	TGCGCCAGCAGCCAAGGGACTAGGGACCTTTCCGGCTACACCTTC
TRBV7-3	-	TRBJ1-1	-	CASSLTGEGRLAFF	TGTGCCAGCAGCTTAACAGGGGAGGGTAGACTGGCTTTCTTT
TRBV5-6	-	TRBJ2-3	-	CASSLVGGGETQYF	TGTGCCAGCAGCTTGGTCGGTGGAGGGGAGACGCAGTATTTT
TRBV5-6	-	TRBJ1-2	TRBD1	CASSLVTGKGYGYTF	TGTGCCAGCAGCTTGGTGACAGGGAAAGGCTATGGCTACACCTTC
TRBV27	-	TRBJ2-7	TRBD1	CASSLVRTGSGEQYF	TGTGCCAGCAGTTTAGTTCGGACAGGGTCCGGCGAGCAGTACTTC
TRBV10-1	-	TRBJ1-2	TRBD1	CASSESRTGGLGYTF	TGCGCCAGCAGTGAGTCACGGACAGGCGGTCTGGGCTACACCTTC
TRBV12-5	-	TRBJ1-5	-	CASGPVGLSNQPQHF	TGTGCTAGTGGCCCGGTGGGCCTTAGCAATCAGCCCCAGCATTTT
TRBV2	-	TRBJ2-5	-	CASSELAVVRETQYF	TGTGCCAGCAGTGAACTAGCAGTCGTCCGGGAGACCCAGTACTTC
TRBV5-4	-	TRBJ1-1	TRBD1	CASSFGQGAEAFF	TGTGCCAGCAGCTTTGGGCAGGGGGCTGAAGCTTTCTTT
TRBV30	-	TRBJ2-7	-	CAWILGSSGTYEQYF	TGTGCCTGGATACTAGGGTCCTCGGGCACCTACGAGCAGTACTTC
TRBV5-4	once	TRBJ2-3	-	CASSLPGRDTQYF	TGTGCCAGCAGCTTACCTGGCCGAGATACGCAGTATTTT
TRBV19	-	TRBJ1-5	TRBD1	CATSKQGAPVNQPQHF	TGTGCCACCTCGAAACAGGGGGCGCCCGTAAATCAGCCCCAGCATTTT
TRBV25-1	-	TRBJ1-1	-	CASRQGETEAFF	TGTGCCAGCAGACAGGGAGAGACTGAAGCTTTCTTT
TRBV7-9	-	TRBJ2-1	TRBD2	CAGGGTSGKQFF	TGTGCCGGCGGCGGGACTAGCGGGAAGCAGTTCTTC
TRBV7-6	-	TRBJ2-1	TRBD2	CASSFRLAGEDNEQFF	TGTGCCAGCAGCTTTCGACTAGCGGGGGAAGACAATGAGCAGTTCTTC
TRBV6-2/TRBV6-3	-	TRBJ1-2	-	CASSYGARLYGYTF	TGTGCCAGCAGTTACGGGGCCCGGCTCTATGGCTACACCTTC
TRBV7-9	-	TRBJ1-5	-	CASRLVAGIGNQPQHF	TGTGCCAGCAGATTAGTGGCAGGGATCGGCAATCAGCCCCAGCATTTT
TRBV4-2	-	TRBJ2-6	-	CASSQTVSNGPGANVLTF	TGTGCCAGCAGCCAGACAGTTTCGAATGGACCTGGGGCCAACGTCCTGACTTTC
TRBV3-1/TRBV3-2	-	TRBJ2-1	TRBD2	CASSQDESAGAWFF	TGTGCCAGCAGCCAAGATGAGTCAGCGGGGGCCTGGTTCTTC
TRBV20-1	-	TRBJ2-5	TRBD1	CSSRTGETQYF	TGCAGTTCCCGGACAGGGGAGACCCAGTACTTC
TRBV5-1	-	TRBJ2-7	-	CASSLVGGAYEQYF	TGCGCCAGCAGCTTGGTAGGCGGAGCCTACGAGCAGTACTTC
TRBV2	-	TRBJ2-2	-	CASSEVGTGELFF	TGTGCCAGCAGTGAAGTCGGGACCGGGGAGCTGTTTTTT
TRBV7-9	few	TRBJ1-5	TRBD1	CASSLEGQGFNQPQHF	TGTGCCAGCAGCTTAGAGGGACAGGGGTTCAATCAGCCCCAGCATTTT
TRBV9	-	TRBJ2-5	TRBD1	CASSVEEGADSEETQYF	TGTGCCAGCAGCGTAGAAGAGGGGGCGGATTCTGAAGAGACCCAGTACTTC
TRBV7-9	-	TRBJ2-2	TRBD1	CASSFQRRGHGGELFF	TGTGCCAGCAGCTTCCAACGCAGGGGGCACGGCGGGGAGCTGTTTTTT
TRBV6-2/TRBV6-3	few	TRBJ1-6	TRBD1	CASSSFGTGLSSYNSPLHF	TGTGCCAGCAGCTCCTTCGGGACAGGGCTATCCTCCTATAATTCACCCCTCCACTTT
TRBV6-6	-	TRBJ1-2	-	CASILFDRLNYGYTF	TGTGCCAGCATTCTATTTGACAGGCTAAACTATGGCTACACCTTC
TRBV11-3	-	TRBJ2-1	TRBD2	CASSPLAGASGGEQFF	TGTGCCAGCAGCCCCTTAGCGGGGGCCTCCGGCGGTGAGCAGTTCTTC
TRBV5-1	once	TRBJ2-2	-	CASRVPGGAGELFF	TGCGCCAGCAGGGTTCCGGGGGGCGCCGGGGAGCTGTTTTTT
TRBV9	-	TRBJ1-6	TRBD1	CASSPTGGQGVSPLHF	TGTGCCAGCAGCCCAACAGGGGGCCAGGGAGTCTCACCCCTCCACTTT
TRBV15	-	TRBJ2-7	-	CATSPTITGAYEQYF	TGTGCCACCAGCCCCACCATAACGGGGGCCTACGAGCAGTACTTC